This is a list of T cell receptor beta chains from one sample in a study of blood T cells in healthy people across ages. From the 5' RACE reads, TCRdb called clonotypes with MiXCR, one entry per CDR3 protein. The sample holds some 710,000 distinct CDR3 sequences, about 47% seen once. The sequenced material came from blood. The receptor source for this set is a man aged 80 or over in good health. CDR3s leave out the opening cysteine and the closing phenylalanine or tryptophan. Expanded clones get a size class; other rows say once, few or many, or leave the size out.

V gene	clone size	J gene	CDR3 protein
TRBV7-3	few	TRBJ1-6	ASSLQGQLNSPLH
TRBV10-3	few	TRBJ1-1	AITVNQKKPGQGPAF
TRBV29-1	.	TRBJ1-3	SGATGGYSGNTIY
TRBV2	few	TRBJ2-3	ATELGLAGWVTDTQY
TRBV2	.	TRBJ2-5	ASRKGRGYETQY
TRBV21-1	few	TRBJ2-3	ASSTPLIYRTDTQY
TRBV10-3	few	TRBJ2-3	AISEPTGLAGTDTQY
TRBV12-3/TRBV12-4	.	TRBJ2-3	ASTSYSSGSTDMQY
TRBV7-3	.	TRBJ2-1	ASSSTGTASYNEQF
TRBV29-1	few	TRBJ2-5	SVLGLAGELQETQY
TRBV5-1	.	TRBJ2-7	ASRTSRQGTEQY